This T cell receptor beta chain was sequenced in a study of blood T cell repertoires in COVID-19. Across the study: Sites in the United States, Italy and Spain provided acute and convalescent COVID-19 samples. The analysed material was cDNA or gDNA that came from T cells, B-cell-depleted T cells, or PBMCs.

Germline lookup yields CDR1 SGHRS and CDR2 YFSETQ. With 4 bases removed from V and 3 bases from J, the gap between germline ends came to 11 bases. There are 13 residues in the CDR3. In this sample, this clone turned up a few times. In the original analysis: Amplification of reference gene primers was used by the study to estimate nucleated cell counts. Here immunoSEQ multiplex PCR was the method, and the copy in TCRdb shows in-frame clones only, minus some. D and trimming were read from the DNA, whereas the V and J calls and clone size are those reported in that table. The sample shows roughly 230,000 clones, around four fifths of them seen only once.

The chain couples TRBV5-1 to TRBJ2-7; D is possibly TRBD1 (5 bases). The TCR originated in a woman aged 60-70 years with active or convalescent COVID-19. Sequencing was carried out using peripheral blood. As DNA, the CDR3 is TGCGCCAGCAGCCTCAGGGAAAGCTACGAGCAGTACTTC. This gives the protein CASSLRESYEQYF.